This T cell receptor (beta chain) is from a study of CD8+ T cells in alopecia areata (dated by TCRdb to 2017 to 2018). In the study overall: Treated patients were enrolled in an open-label pilot trial of oral tofacitinib, 5 to 10 mg twice daily, for moderate-to-severe alopecia areata. Human TCRbeta sequencing covered scalp tissue and sorted CD4+ and CD8+ peripheral blood T cells from patchy and totalis/universalis alopecia areata patients and healthy controls. TCRbeta CDR3 regions were amplified by immunoSEQ multiplex PCR using 35 Vbeta forward and 13 Jbeta reverse primers. RNA was extracted with the PAXgene miRNA kit for fixed scalp, the miRNeasy kit for PBMCs, and the RNeasy kit for mouse skin. Biopsies were taken from tofacitinib-treated patients at baseline and again at 4 and 24 weeks into treatment, and several of those patients also had a later scalp biopsy. Scalp clonality was compared among normal scalp (n=4), patchy alopecia areata scalp (n=8), and alopecia totalis/universalis scalp (n=8). Tofacitinib was given for 6 to 18 months, followed by 6 months of follow-up off drug to assess delayed response and recurrence. In both human patients and the C3H/HeJ mouse model, the study applied high-throughput TCRbeta sequencing to look at T cell clonal expansion in alopecia areata. In treated patients, disease severity was measured using the SALT score, which gives the percentage of scalp surface area affected. Here is what the overall study found, with its caveats: During tofacitinib treatment, many expanded lesional clones remained in scalp and blood, and this persistence may partly explain relapse after treatment is stopped. Compared with normal scalp, lesional scalp, particularly in alopecia totalis/universalis, had higher clonality and more expanded CD8+ clones, which suggests antigenic drive. Resident alphabeta T cells in normal human skin are also sequenced, complicating scalp TCR repertoire analysis, unlike mouse skin dominated by gammadelta T cells. Tofacitinib significantly lowered scalp clonality and the number of expanded CD8+ clones among the top 100 scalp clones. Shared TCR sequences between patients were less evident than in mice, which may be partly attributable to HLA diversity in the patient population. Because the treated cohort was small and included a single nonresponder, larger studies are needed to assess links between baseline CD8+ expansion and response.

V ends up 7 bases short and J 2 bases short, with an unmatched junction base count of 3. The CDR3 starts with the cysteine, ends with the phenylalanine, and has 12 residues. Left in the record is the CDR3 DNA by itself, 36 bases read in frame from the first base. The germline V gene (reference sequence) provides CDR1 GTSNPN and CDR2 SVGIG. Library preparation was by the immunoSEQ multiplex PCR assay. RNA was extracted from all samples and reverse transcribed into cDNA, which served as template for TCR sequencing. First-strand cDNA was synthesized using SuperScript III with a 2:1 mix of oligo-dT and random hexamers. A synthetic immune receptor repertoire was used to gauge amplification bias, and whatever bias remained was removed computationally. The original methods were these. Raw reads were preprocessed for error removal, and CDR3 was defined according to IMGT conventions as running from the conserved cysteine to phenylalanine. Clonality was calculated as 1 minus Shannon entropy normalized by log2 of the number of productive unique TCRs. Whether each scalp clone was CD4 or CD8 was inferred by checking scalp TCRbeta sequences against the CD4 and CD8 repertoires from sorted blood. TCRdb took over this immuneACCESS table, retaining in-frame rearrangements with V and J assigned. Such tables are incomplete; in checked studies, under half of the missing clones stem from an unresolved V gene, and the remainder is unexplained. The D gene and trimming were derived from the DNA, and the V and J assignments and clone size from that table. The sample contains 150,000 to 200,000 clones, 55% to 75% of them found a single time. In total, the top ten clones hold over 0.85% of the sample.

This clone was picked up one time. Its antigen remains undetermined. No per-base quality is available; no much larger clone lies one base away. The time point label on this specimen signifies: roughly 27 days on oral tofacitinib. The treatment or condition tag for this specimen amounts to: oral pan-JAK inhibitor, 5-10 mg twice daily. Lesional scalp punch biopsies and peripheral blood were collected from alopecia areata patients. PBMCs were isolated by density centrifugation and stained for CD3, CD4 and CD8, and CD4+ and CD8+ T cells were sorted on a FACSAria. This chain is built from TRBV30 and TRBJ2-7; 9 bases in the middle match TRBD1. The source of this sequence is a human donor with alopecia areata. This material consisted of CD4+ T cells sorted from blood, taken at week 4, from a patient treated with tofacitinib. The sequence in DNA is TGTGCCTCGGGACAGGGCCCCTACGAGCAGTACTTC. Its translation is CASGQGPYEQYF.